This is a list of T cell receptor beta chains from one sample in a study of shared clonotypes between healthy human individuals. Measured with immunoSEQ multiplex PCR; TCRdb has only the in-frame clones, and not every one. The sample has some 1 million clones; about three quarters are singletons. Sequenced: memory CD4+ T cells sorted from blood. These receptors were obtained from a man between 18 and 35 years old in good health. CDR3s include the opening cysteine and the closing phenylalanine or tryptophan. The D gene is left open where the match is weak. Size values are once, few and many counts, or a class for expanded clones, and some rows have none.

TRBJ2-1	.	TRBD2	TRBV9	TGTGCCAGCAGCGCGAGGCGGGGGGCCTCCTACAATGAGCAGTTCTTC	CASSARRGASYNEQFF
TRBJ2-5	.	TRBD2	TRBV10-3	TGTGCCATCAGTGAACGGGGGGGAGAGACCCAGTACTTC	CAISERGGETQYF
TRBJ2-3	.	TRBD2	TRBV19	TGTGCCAGTAGTGCTCGGGAGGGGTCAGATACGCAGTATTTT	CASSAREGSDTQYF
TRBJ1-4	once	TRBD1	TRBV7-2	TGTGCCAGCAGCTTCGGGGACAGGACTAATGAAAAACTGTTTTTT	CASSFGDRTNEKLFF
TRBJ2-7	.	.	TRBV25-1	TGTGCCAGCAGTGAATCCGGCCCCAGGGGAAATTACGAGCAGTACTTC	CASSESGPRGNYEQYF
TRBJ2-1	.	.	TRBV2	TGTGCCAGCAGTGAAGGGGGGAGAAGCTCCTACAATGAGCAGTTCTTC	CASSEGGRSSYNEQFF
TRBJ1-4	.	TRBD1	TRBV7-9	TGTGCCAGCAGCTTCGGGACAGGGTATGAAAAACTGTTTTTT	CASSFGTGYEKLFF
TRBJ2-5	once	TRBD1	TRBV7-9	TGTGCCAGCAGCTTCTCAGGGGGAGAGACCCAGTACTTC	CASSFSGGETQYF
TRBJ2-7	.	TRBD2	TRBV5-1	TGCGCCAGCAGCCGGGGGCAAGCGGGAGGATCCTACGAGCAGTACTTC	CASSRGQAGGSYEQYF
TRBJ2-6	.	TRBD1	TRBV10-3	TGTGCCATCAGTGATCACGGGACAGCCGCTGGGGCCAACGTCCTGACTTTC	CAISDHGTAAGANVLTF
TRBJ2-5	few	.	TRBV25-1	TGTGCCAGCAGTGAGGGTGGCGCCAGCAGGGAGACCCAGTACTTC	CASSEGGASRETQYF
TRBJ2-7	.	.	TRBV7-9	TGTGCCAGCAGCTTAGAAGGGGTCCTACTTTACGAGCAGTACTTC	CASSLEGVLLYEQYF
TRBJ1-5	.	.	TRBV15	TGTGCCACCAGCAGAGATACGGCAGTCAATCAGCCCCAGCATTTT	CATSRDTAVNQPQHF
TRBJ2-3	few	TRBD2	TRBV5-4	TGTGCCAGCAGCTTGGGAGCGGGGGGGCCAGATACGCAGTATTTT	CASSLGAGGPDTQYF
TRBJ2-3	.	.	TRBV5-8	TGTGCCAGCAGCACAGGGTTGAGCACAGATACGCAGTATTTT	CASSTGLSTDTQYF
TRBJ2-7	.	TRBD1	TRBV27	TGTGCCAGCAGTAATATGGGACAGGGGTCGGTCGTGCAGTACTTC	CASSNMGQGSVVQYF
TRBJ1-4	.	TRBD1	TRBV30	TGTGCCTGGAGTGCGGGACAGGATGAAAAACTGTTTTTT	CAWSAGQDEKLFF
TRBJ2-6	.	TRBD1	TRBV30	TGTGCCTGGAGTGCACCGACAGGGGGCGCTGGGGCCAACGTCCTGACTTTC	CAWSAPTGGAGANVLTF
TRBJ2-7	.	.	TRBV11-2	TGTGCCAGCAGCCCACCGGGACAAGGGTCCGCTCTTTTCTCCTACGAGCAGTACTTC	CASSPPGQGSALFSYEQYF
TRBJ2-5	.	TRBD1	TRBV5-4	TGTGCCAGCAGCTTGGGACAGGGACAAGAGACCCAGTACTTC	CASSLGQGQETQYF
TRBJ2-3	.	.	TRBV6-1	TGTGCCAGCAAGCCACAGGACTCAACGCAGTATTTT	CASKPQDSTQYF
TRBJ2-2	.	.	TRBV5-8	TGTGCCAGCAGCTTGCGGGGGATCGGTACCGGGGAGCTGTTTTTT	CASSLRGIGTGELFF
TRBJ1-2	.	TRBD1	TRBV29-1	TGCAGCGTGGGACAGGGGTTCGGCTATGGCTACACCTTC	CSVGQGFGYGYTF
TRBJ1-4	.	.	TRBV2	TGTGCCAGCAGTGGGCGGACAGACCCAACTAATGAAAAACTGTTTTTT	CASSGRTDPTNEKLFF
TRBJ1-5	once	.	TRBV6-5	TGTGCCAGCAGTTACTGGACAGCTGATAGCAATCAGCCCCAGCATTTT	CASSYWTADSNQPQHF
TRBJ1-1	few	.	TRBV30	TGTGCCTGGAGTAAGGGGGGAAACACTGAAGCTTTCTTT	CAWSKGGNTEAFF
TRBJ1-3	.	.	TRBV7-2	TGTGCCAGCAGCTTGGGGGGAGGAAACACCATATATTTT	CASSLGGGNTIYF
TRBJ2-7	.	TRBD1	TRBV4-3	TGCGCCAGCAGCCAAGCTGAGACAGGGGCCTACGAGCAGTACTTC	CASSQAETGAYEQYF
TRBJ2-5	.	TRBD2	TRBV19	TGTGCCAGTAGTCCCGGGACTAGCGGGAGCTTAGAGACCCAGTACTTC	CASSPGTSGSLETQYF
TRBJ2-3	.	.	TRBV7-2	TGTGCCAGCAGCGTAAGTGGAGGGCCGACAGATACGCAGTATTTT	CASSVSGGPTDTQYF
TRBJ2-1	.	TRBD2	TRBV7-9	TGTGCCAGCAGCTTCAGGTTCTGGACTAGCGAAAACAATGAGCAGTTCTTC	CASSFRFWTSENNEQFF